This TCR beta chain originates from a study of T cell responses to AZD1222 COVID-19 vaccine. V was shortened by 2 bases and J by 6 bases, with 10 bases between the two germline ends. This CDR3 region has 13 residues. Germline lookup yields CDR1 SGHAT and CDR2 FQNNGV. With regard to this clone: Its antigen is currently unknown.

Sequencing used immunoSEQ multiplex PCR; TCRdb keeps in-frame clones, though not all of them. The table shows 90,000 to 140,000 clones, with 82% occurring only once. Points from the study as a whole: Once two AZD1222 doses were given, Spike-specific TCR breadth and depth went up. Most donors were white British and more were female, and clonal diversity was possibly underestimated. It was only after the peak T cell response that any repertoires were sampled.

This TCR came from an adult in good health. This chain links TRBV11-2 with TRBJ1-2; D is unresolved. Specimen: peripheral blood, collected on day 0 of AZD1222 vaccination. CDR3 bases: TGTGCCAGCAGCTTAAGCGGGGTTGATGGCTACACCTTC. As protein: CASSLSGVDGYTF.